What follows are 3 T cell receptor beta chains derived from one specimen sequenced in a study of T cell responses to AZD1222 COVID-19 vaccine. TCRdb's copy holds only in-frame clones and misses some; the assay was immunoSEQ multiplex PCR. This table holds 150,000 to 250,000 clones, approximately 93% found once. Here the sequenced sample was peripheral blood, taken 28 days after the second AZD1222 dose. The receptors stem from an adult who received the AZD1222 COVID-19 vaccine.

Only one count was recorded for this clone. CDR3 amino acids: CASSLEGIGTEAFF. The CDR3 DNA sequence: TGCGCCAGCAGCTTGGAGGGAATAGGCACTGAAGCTTTCTTT. The rearrangement links TRBV5-1 to TRBJ1-1; D not certain. Germline assignment: CDR1 SGHRS and CDR2 YFSETQ. This CDR3 has 14 amino acids. Trimming stripped 0 bases from V and 4 bases from J, with 10 bases between.

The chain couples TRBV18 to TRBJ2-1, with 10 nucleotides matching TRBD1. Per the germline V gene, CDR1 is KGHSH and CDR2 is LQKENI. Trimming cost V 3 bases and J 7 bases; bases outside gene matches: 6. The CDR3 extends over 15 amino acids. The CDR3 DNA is TGTGCCAGCTCACCGCAAGGGACAGGGGTAAATGAGCAGTTCTTC. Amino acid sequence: CASSPQGTGVNEQFF.

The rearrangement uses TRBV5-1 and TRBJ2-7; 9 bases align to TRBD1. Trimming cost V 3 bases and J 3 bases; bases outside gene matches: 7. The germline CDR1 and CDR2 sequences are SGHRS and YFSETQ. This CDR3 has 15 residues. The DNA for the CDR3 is TGCGCCAGCAGCTCCCGCGGGACAGGGAGCTACGAGCAGTACTTC. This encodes CASSSRGTGSYEQYF.